Each of the 2 T cell receptor beta chains below was sequenced from the same sample in a study of T cell repertoires in cytomegalovirus infection. What these receptors recognize is not known. TCRdb independently ran MiXCR on the reads; one entry per CDR3 protein. The repertoire consists of about 130,000 distinct CDR3 sequences, with more than 25% occurring once and the leading ten covering approximately 50%. The sample was CD8+ T cells from cultured PBMCs, taken from culture after CMV antigen stimulation. The receptors derive from a human donor in good health (CMV status not recorded). Some clones in this sample may be carry-over from other donors' samples.

The chain combines TRBV6-1 with TRBJ2-7; D remains ambiguous. V was pared by 5 bases and J by 7 bases, with 15 bases between. CDR1 and CDR2 (germline): MNHNS, SASEGT. This CDR3 is 13 amino acids long. The CDR3 sequence: CASSYDMTGEQYF. The CDR3 DNA reads as TGTGCCAGCAGTTACGACATGACGGGTGAGCAGTACTTC.

The sample holds many counts of this clonotype. This chain links TRBV7-8 with TRBJ1-1, with 7 nucleotides matching TRBD1. CDR1 is SGHVS, CDR2 FQNEAQ, per germline. The CDR3 has 16 residues. V lost 0 bases, J lost 5 bases, and 9 bases stayed unmatched. This chain's CDR3 is CASSLAKGAMRTEAFF. The CDR3 DNA follows: TGTGCCAGCAGCTTAGCAAAGGGGGCAATGAGGACTGAAGCTTTCTTT.